This T cell receptor (beta chain) was found in a study of CD8+ T cells in alopecia areata. Study context: In an open-label trial, patients got 5 to 10 mg tofacitinib twice daily.

Extraction and reverse transcription of RNA yielded cDNA as the sequencing template. TCRdb keeps only in-frame clones here, not all; method: immunoSEQ multiplex PCR. The sample includes 150,000 to 200,000 clones, roughly 60% of them seen just once. Treatment denoted: oral pan-JAK inhibitor, 5-10 mg twice daily. The CDR3 is 13 amino acids. Germline assignment: CDR1 SGHTA and CDR2 FQGNSA. Trimming removed 0 bases from V and 9 bases from J, with 12 bases in between. Sequencing used CD4+ T cells sorted from blood, obtained at week 24, from a patient treated with tofacitinib. The chain combines TRBV7-2 with TRBJ2-7, with D possibly matching TRBD1 (6 bases). The TCR was taken from a human donor with alopecia areata. CDR3 in DNA: TGTGCCAGCAGCTTAGCGCGAACAGGGTGGCAGTACTTC. This sequence encodes CASSLARTGWQYF. The full variable domain, completed using reference TRBV7-2 and TRBJ2-7, is GAGVSQSPSNKVTEKGKDVELRCDPISGHTALYWYRQSLGQGLEFLIYFQGNSAPDKSGLPSDRFSAERTGGSVSTLTIQRTQQEDSAVYLCASSLARTGWQYFGPGTRLTVT.